Shown below are 7 T cell receptor beta chains from a single sample sequenced in a study of patients and donors after allogeneic stem cell transplantation. In TCRdb, the RT-PCR reads were re-called with MiXCR into one record per CDR3 protein. The sample lists hundreds of thousands of distinct CDR3 sequences, 16% occurring once. The specimen was blood, either unsorted or a sorted T cell fraction (not recorded which). The source of these receptors is a human donor who was either an allogeneic HSCT recipient or a stem cell or donor lymphocyte infusion donor (not recorded which). It is not recorded whose cells these are; they may come from a transplant donor.

The V and J genes are TRBV13 and TRBJ1-2, with a tentative D call TRBD1 (6 bases). This CDR3 comprises 13 residues. Germline CDR1 PRHDT, CDR2 FYEKMQ (reference sequence). V was trimmed by 5 bases and J by 4 bases, leaving 11 bases between them. In DNA, the CDR3 is TGTGCCAGCAGCCCGACAGGTCTCTATGGCTACACCTTC. Residues: CASSPTGLYGYTF.

The chain combines TRBV29-1 with TRBJ2-7, with D uncertain. This CDR3 spans 12 amino acids. Germline CDR1 is SQVTM and CDR2 is ANQGSEA. The V end was cut by 4 bases, the J end by 3 bases, with 10 bases between. The CDR3 sequence: CSVAGLLYEQYF. CDR3 nucleotides: TGCAGCGTTGCTGGATTACTCTACGAGCAGTACTTC.

This clonotype was counted only a few times. This chain connects TRBV7-2 to TRBJ2-7; 8 nucleotides align to TRBD2. Germline assignment: CDR1 SGHTA and CDR2 FQGNSA. Losses at the gene ends were 1 base for V and 6 bases for J; bases not matched to a gene: 5. The CDR3 sequence is 14 residues long. The CDR3 DNA sequence: TGTGCCAGCAGCTTAGTAGGCGGGGGGTCCGAGCAGTACTTC. Amino acids: CASSLVGGGSEQYF.

This clonotype turned up a few times. The chain carries TRBV9 and TRBJ1-3; a possible D gene is TRBD1 (5 bases). Trimming removed 4 bases from V and 0 bases from J, with 11 bases in between. This CDR3 region has 15 residues. Per the germline V gene, CDR1 is SGDLS and CDR2 is YYNGEE. CDR3 protein: CASSTQGSSGNTIYF. The CDR3 region has the DNA TGTGCCAGCAGCACCCAGGGAAGCTCTGGAAACACCATATATTTT. The whole variable domain, remainder taken from reference TRBV9 and TRBJ1-3, is DSGVTQTPKHLITATGQRVTLRCSPRSGDLSVYWYQQSLDQGLQFLIQYYNGEERAKGNILERFSAQQFPDLHSELNLSSLELGDSALYFCASSTQGSSGNTIYFGEGSWLTVV.

The rearrangement links TRBV6-1 to TRBJ2-7; tentatively, D is TRBD1 or TRBD2 (5 bases each). The CDR3 is 15 residues long. CDR1 and CDR2 from the germline V gene are MNHNS and SASEGT. V was pared by 2 bases and J by 3 bases, with 14 bases between. The CDR3 is CASSERDRLLYEQYF. In nucleotides, the CDR3 is TGTGCCAGCAGTGAAAGGGACCGACTCCTCTACGAGCAGTACTTC.

Ten or more counts support this clonotype. V gene TRBV5-1 combines with J gene TRBJ2-1; possibly TRBD2 for D (5 bases). In germline, CDR1 is SGHRS, CDR2 YFSETQ. The germline V and J ends were trimmed by 2 bases and 1 base, with 13 bases remaining between them. This CDR3 contains 16 residues. The CDR3 coding sequence is TGCGCCAGCAGCTTCAGATTCAGCGGATCCTACAATGAGCAGTTCTTC. Translated, it gives CASSFRFSGSYNEQFF.

In its sample, this clonotype was seen a few times. The rearrangement links TRBV4-1 to TRBJ2-6; possibly TRBD1 for D (6 bases). The germline V and J ends were trimmed by 7 bases and 2 bases, with 9 bases remaining between them. This CDR3 is 14 amino acids long. The germline V gene encodes CDR1 MGHRA and CDR2 YSYEKL. As DNA, the CDR3 is TGCGCCAGCAAACAGGGACCTGGGGCCAACGTCCTGACTTTC. It is translated as CASKQGPGANVLTF.